A single sample gave rise to the 28 T cell receptor beta chains below, sequenced in a study of CDR3 diversity in severe acne. TCRdb reprocessed the PCR reads via MiXCR and lists one record per CDR3 protein. This table has about 84,000 distinct CDR3 sequences, 45% to 60% appearing once. Sequencing input: blood. The receptors originated from a male donor in good health, without acne.

By frequency in the sample, this clonotype is medium-sized (0.01 to 0.1%). The chain is built from TRBV4-1 and TRBJ2-7; D is uncertain. With 3 bases removed from V and 0 bases from J, the gap between germline ends came to 6 bases. This CDR3 spans 13 amino acids. CDR1 MGHRA and CDR2 YSYEKL come from the germline V gene. The CDR3 DNA reads TGCGCCAGCAGCCAGACTGCCTCCTACGAGCAGTACTTC. This translates into CASSQTASYEQYF.

V and J are TRBV15 and TRBJ1-2; TRBD1 is a possible D gene (5 bases). This CDR3 is built from 15 residues. CDR1 LNHNV and CDR2 YYDKDF come from the germline V gene (reference sequence). Trimming shortened V by 0 bases and J by 2 bases, and 10 bases separated the two germline ends. The CDR3 DNA sequence: TGTGCCACCAGCAGAGATCTGGGACGGAACTATGGCTACACCTTC. The encoded protein is CATSRDLGRNYGYTF.

In this sample, this clonotype turned up many times. The chain recombines TRBV5-1 with TRBJ2-1; 12 bases align to TRBD2. The CDR3 spans 15 residues. The V gene's germline CDR1 is SGHRS and CDR2 YFSETQ. The V and J ends lost 5 bases and 4 bases, in that order; junction bases with no gene match: 4. The CDR3: CASSQTSGRYNEQFF. The CDR3 DNA reads TGCGCCAGCAGTCAGACTAGCGGGAGATACAATGAGCAGTTCTTC.

J is TRBJ1-6 and V is TRBV20-1; D is uncertain. Trimming pared 0 bases from V and 9 bases from J, leaving 21 bases between. The CDR3 spans 17 residues. Germline CDR1 is DFQATT and CDR2 is SNEGSKA (reference sequence). The CDR3 DNA sequence: TGCAGTGCTAGAGATGGGCGGGAGCGAGAGACCCGTTCACCCCTCCACTTT. This codes for CSARDGRERETRSPLHF.

This clonotype was found many times. The chain links TRBV30 to TRBJ1-1, with D possibly TRBD1 on 5 matching bases. Trimming took 3 bases from V and 6 from J, leaving 8 bases between them. Germline V gives CDR1 GTSNPN, CDR2 SVGIG (reference sequence). This CDR3 is 11 amino acids long. The CDR3 here is CAWRQGAEAFF. CDR3 nucleotides: TGTGCCTGGAGGCAGGGTGCTGAAGCTTTCTTT.

This clonotype was seen at least ten times. This chain uses TRBV19 with TRBJ2-4; 9 positions match TRBD2. The germline CDR1 and CDR2 sequences are LNHDA and SQIVND (reference sequence). This CDR3 is 16 amino acids long. After removal of 1 base from V and 6 bases from J, the junction contained 7 bases not matched to a gene. CDR3 loop: CASSIGGAGGRNIQYF. CDR3 bases: TGTGCCAGTAGTATAGGAGGGGCGGGGGGGAGAAACATTCAGTACTTC.

This clonotype was counted ten times or more. The J gene is TRBJ2-7, the V gene TRBV19; possibly TRBD1 or TRBD2 for D (5 bases each). Germline lookup yields CDR1 LNHDA and CDR2 SQIVND (reference sequence). Trimming pared 6 bases from V and 7 bases from J, leaving 28 bases between. The CDR3 loop spans 17 amino acids. In DNA, the CDR3 is TGTGCCAGTAGGGGTCGGGGACGTACTAGTGGCTGGGAGGAGCAGTACTTC. Its translation is CASRGRGRTSGWEEQYF. Variable domain in full (rest from reference TRBV19 and TRBJ2-7): DGGITQSPKYLFRKEGQNVTLSCEQNLNHDAMYWYRQDPGQGLRLIYYSQIVNDFQKGDIAEGYSVSREKKESFPLTVTSAQKNPTAFYLCASRGRGRTSGWEEQYFGPGTRLTVT.

The V gene is TRBV7-9, the J gene TRBJ1-2; 9 bases fit TRBD1. CDR1 is SEHNR and CDR2 is FQNEAQ in the germline V gene (reference sequence). The CDR3 is 15 amino acids. V was clipped by 0 bases and J by 5 bases; unmatched bases: 4. CDR3 residues: CASSLAGTGIYGYTF. The CDR3 DNA follows: TGTGCCAGCAGCTTAGCTGGGACAGGGATTTATGGCTACACCTTC. The entire variable domain, with the rest obtained from reference TRBV7-9 and TRBJ1-2, is as follows: DTGVSQNPRHKITKRGQNVTFRCDPISEHNRLYWYRQTLGQGPEFLTYFQNEAQLEKSRLLSDRFSAERPKGSFSTLEIQRTEQGDSAMYLCASSLAGTGIYGYTFGSGTRLTVV.

This clonotype came up many times. The chain is built from TRBV30 and TRBJ2-7, with D unresolved. CDR3 length equals 14 residues. Germline V lookup: CDR1 GTSNPN, CDR2 SVGIG (reference sequence). V was pared by 2 bases and J by 2 bases, with 13 bases between. DNA of the CDR3: TGTGCCTGGAGTTACATCCTAGGTCCCTACGAGCAGTACTTC. Translated: CAWSYILGPYEQYF.

The V call is TRBV7-9, the J call TRBJ2-2, with a tentative D call TRBD1 (5 bases). CDR3 length: 15 amino acids. Germline V CDR1 and CDR2: SEHNR, FQNEAQ (reference sequence). V was cut by 2 bases and J by 0 bases, with 7 bases left in between. The CDR3 protein is CASSLQGPNTGELFF. CDR3 DNA sequence: TGTGCCAGCAGCTTACAGGGTCCGAACACCGGGGAGCTGTTTTTT.

The rearrangement uses TRBV4-1 and TRBJ2-5; D assignment may be TRBD1 or TRBD2 (6 bases each). Germline loops: CDR1 MGHRA, CDR2 YSYEKL. Trimming removed 4 bases at V and 5 bases at J, with 11 bases between. The CDR3 covers 13 residues. The CDR3 DNA reads as TGCGCCAGCAGCCCGGAGGGGGAGGAGACCCAGTACTTC. As protein: CASSPEGEETQYF.

This clonotype was detected once. The conserved closing phenylalanine or tryptophan is absent in this CDR3, likely reflecting a read error. The DNA is omitted, as the CDR3 cannot be located on it reliably, and the CDR3 follows TCRdb's listing. The CDR3 sequence is CASSLIAG. This chain connects TRBV11-2 to TRBJ2-7; the D call TRBD2 from the table was never checked on the DNA. The CDR3 spans 8 residues, counting both ends. The V gene's germline CDR1 is SGHAT and CDR2 FQNNGV.

The genes are TRBV4-1 and TRBJ2-7; no definite D call. Germline lookup yields CDR1 MGHRA and CDR2 YSYEKL. The V and J ends lost 1 base and 9 bases respectively, with 16 bases between them. This CDR3 has 14 residues. This CDR3 is CASSQAGLGSVQYF. Here the CDR3 DNA reads TGCGCCAGCAGCCAAGCTGGTCTAGGATCAGTGCAGTACTTC.

This clonotype was counted once. The rearrangement links TRBV9 to TRBJ1-5, with 9 bases identical to TRBD1. The V gene end was trimmed by 3 bases and the J gene end by 5 bases; junction bases not matched to a gene: 3. The CDR3 length is 14 residues. Germline values: CDR1 SGDLS, CDR2 YYNGEE. CDR3 DNA sequence: TGTGCCAGCAGCGCAACAGGGGGCTATCAGCCCCAGCATTTT. This codes for CASSATGGYQPQHF.

This clonotype occurred many times. The V gene is TRBV10-2, the J gene TRBJ1-5; no firm D call. Trimming shortened V by 0 bases and J by 0 bases, and 3 bases separated the two germline ends. The germline V gene encodes CDR1 WSHSY and CDR2 SAAADI. The CDR3 is 14 amino acids. The CDR3 nucleotides read TGCGCCAGCAGTGAGTCCCATAGCAATCAGCCCCAGCATTTT. Protein product: CASSESHSNQPQHF.

The rearrangement uses TRBV5-5 and TRBJ1-6; D uncertain. Trimming cost V 4 bases and J 9 bases, with 14 bases left between them. CDR1 is SGHKS, CDR2 YYEKEE, per germline (reference sequence). The CDR3 is made up of 14 amino acids. The CDR3, as DNA: TGTGCCAGCAGCCGCGACATGGGCGGTTCACCCCTCCACTTT. Encoded protein: CASSRDMGGSPLHF.

This clonotype was counted once. The chain links TRBV12-3 or TRBV12-4 to TRBJ2-7; D call uncertain. The DNA matches TRBJ2-1 better at its end, which makes the J call doubtful. The CDR3 loop spans 13 amino acids. The CDR3: CASSPRLRHEQFF. The CDR3 DNA reads TGTGCCAGCAGTCCCCGACTTAGACATGAGCAGTTCTTC.

This clonotype was observed a single time. The CDR3 does not end in the conserved phenylalanine or tryptophan, so this is likely a read error. The DNA is omitted, as the CDR3 cannot be located on it reliably, and the CDR3 follows TCRdb's listing. The rearrangement joins TRBV28 to TRBJ2-3; the table's D call of TRBD1 was not tested on the DNA. The CDR3 region is 11 residues in length, termini included. Germline V gives CDR1 MDHEN, CDR2 SYDVKM. The CDR3 is CASSSGTGRIY.

The chain is built from TRBV7-2 and TRBJ1-4; D ambiguous. Trimming pared 5 bases from V and 5 bases from J, leaving 27 bases between. Germline values: CDR1 SGHTA, CDR2 FQGNSA. The CDR3 loop spans 19 amino acids. The CDR3 sequence: CASSPGLGRTSGSNEKLFF. CDR3 nucleotides: TGTGCCAGCAGCCCCGGTCTAGGTCGGACTAGCGGGAGCAATGAAAAACTGTTTTTT.

The chain employs TRBV11-2 and TRBJ2-2; no firm D call. The germline gives CDR1 SGHAT, CDR2 FQNNGV. Trimming took off 3 bases at V and 4 bases at J, with 12 bases between the two ends. The length of the CDR3 is 15 residues. The CDR3 loop reads CASSLVVWPTGELFF. The CDR3, as DNA: TGTGCCAGCAGCTTGGTGGTCTGGCCCACCGGGGAGCTGTTTTTT. Full variable domain (missing parts from reference TRBV11-2 and TRBJ2-2): EAGVAQSPRYKIIEKRQSVAFWCNPISGHATLYWYQQILGQGPKLLIQFQNNGVVDDSQLPKDRFSAERLKGVDSTLKIQPAKLEDSAVYLCASSLVVWPTGELFFGEGSRLTVL.

The J gene is TRBJ2-1, the V gene TRBV19; the match to TRBD2 covers 12 bases. The CDR3 has 16 residues. CDR1 is LNHDA, CDR2 SQIVND, per germline (reference sequence). V lost 5 bases and J lost 7; bases outside the gene matches: 9. Here the CDR3 reads CASSLILAGGWNEQFF. For the CDR3, the DNA is TGTGCCAGTAGTCTCATCCTAGCGGGAGGGTGGAATGAGCAGTTCTTC.

The J gene is TRBJ2-7, the V gene TRBV25-1; D not resolved. This CDR3 has 15 residues. The germline V gene has CDR1 MGHDK and CDR2 SYGVNS. Trimming removed 6 bases from V and 1 base from J, with 16 bases in between. The CDR3 DNA sequence: TGTGCCAGCAGCCCCTGGAGCGAAAGGTCCTACGAGCAGTACTTC. Translating gives CASSPWSERSYEQYF.

This chain uses TRBV24-1 with TRBJ2-5; 11 bases agree with TRBD1. Per the germline V gene, CDR1 is KGHDR and CDR2 is SFDVKD. Trimming removed 4 bases from V and 4 bases from J; junction bases left unmatched: 10. This CDR3 is built from 17 residues. The CDR3 region is CATSDRRTGGSGETQYF. The CDR3 coding sequence is TGTGCCACCAGTGACCGCCGGACAGGGGGCTCCGGAGAGACCCAGTACTTC.

There are many counts of this clonotype. This rearrangement joins TRBV9 to TRBJ1-4, with D hard to call. Germline V gene data show CDR1 as SGDLS and CDR2 as YYNGEE. CDR3 length: 15 amino acids. V was pared by 0 bases and J by 5 bases, with 11 bases between. CDR3 DNA: TGTGCCAGCAGCGTAGGGTCCGGGATCAATGAAAAACTGTTTTTT. Its translation is CASSVGSGINEKLFF.

This chain joins TRBV6-1 and TRBJ2-3, with 11 bases that match TRBD2. The ends lost 4 bases at V and 6 bases at J; junction bases unmatched: 6. Germline V CDR1 and CDR2: MNHNS, SASEGT. The CDR3 sequence is 15 residues long. The CDR3 loop reads CASSGLAGSSDTQYF. Written as DNA, the CDR3 is TGTGCCAGCAGTGGACTAGCGGGATCCTCGGATACGCAGTATTTT.

The CDR3 coding sequence is TGTGCCATCAGTGAGTATACCGGGACAGGGGGCTATGGCTACACCTTC. It codes for CAISEYTGTGGYGYTF. V usage is TRBV10-3 and J usage is TRBJ1-2, with 11 bases fitting TRBD1. Germline CDR1 reads ENHRY; CDR2 reads SYGVKD. The CDR3 length is 16 residues. With 1 base clipped from V and 4 bases from J, the junction kept 5 bases outside the gene matches.

This clonotype was seen only once. V gene TRBV20-1 combines with J gene TRBJ1-1; no definite D call. V lost 5 bases and J 7 bases, leaving 14 bases between the germline ends. The CDR3 contains 12 residues. The germline V gene has CDR1 DFQATT and CDR2 SNEGSKA (reference sequence). CDR3 loop: CSAPLRANEAFF. In DNA, the CDR3 is TGCAGTGCTCCCCTTAGGGCAAATGAAGCTTTCTTT.

The chain links TRBV7-9 to TRBJ1-6, with D hard to call. V shed 5 bases and J shed 6 bases, with 14 bases lying between them. This CDR3 comprises 15 residues. The germline V gene encodes CDR1 SEHNR and CDR2 FQNEAQ (reference sequence). CDR3 in amino acids: CASSRWGPFNSPLHF. CDR3 in DNA: TGTGCCAGCAGCCGCTGGGGTCCTTTTAATTCACCCCTCCACTTT.